The entry below gives a single T cell receptor (beta chain) sequence along with its context. Its recognized antigen is unknown. Within one base of it there is no much larger clone, and no base qualities were kept. Receptor libraries were prepared by the immunoSEQ multiplex PCR assay. TCRdb took this table from immuneACCESS and kept in-frame rearrangements with V and J called. Such tables lack part of the clones; where checked against another copy, unresolved V genes explain under half of the gap, and the rest is unexplained. The sample table records about 44,000 clones; roughly nine tenths of these occur just once. Of the sample, roughly 1.1% is held by the ten largest clones. This sample was included in a study of T cell changes during pregnancy in multiple sclerosis (dated by TCRdb to between 2018 and 2021). With regard to the full study: In women with multiple sclerosis, the researchers looked at how the T cell repertoire shifted as pregnancy progressed.

CDR1 is given as MDHEN and CDR2 as SYDVKM, both from the germline V gene. V is pared back by 1 base and J by 5 bases, with 11 bases lying between the germline termini. From the cysteine through the phenylalanine, the CDR3 covers 15 amino acids. Just the 45-base CDR3 DNA is kept, in frame starting at base 1. The chain employs TRBV28 and TRBJ1-4, and possibly TRBD1, on 6 matching bases. This TCR came from a female donor with multiple sclerosis, enrolled in a pregnancy study. The material sequenced was CD4+ T cells from peripheral blood mononuclear cells, taken after pregnancy. The CDR3 loop reads CASSLSTGGNEKLFF. The sequenced DNA: TGTGCCAGCAGTTTATCGACAGGAGGAAATGAAAAACTGTTTTTT.